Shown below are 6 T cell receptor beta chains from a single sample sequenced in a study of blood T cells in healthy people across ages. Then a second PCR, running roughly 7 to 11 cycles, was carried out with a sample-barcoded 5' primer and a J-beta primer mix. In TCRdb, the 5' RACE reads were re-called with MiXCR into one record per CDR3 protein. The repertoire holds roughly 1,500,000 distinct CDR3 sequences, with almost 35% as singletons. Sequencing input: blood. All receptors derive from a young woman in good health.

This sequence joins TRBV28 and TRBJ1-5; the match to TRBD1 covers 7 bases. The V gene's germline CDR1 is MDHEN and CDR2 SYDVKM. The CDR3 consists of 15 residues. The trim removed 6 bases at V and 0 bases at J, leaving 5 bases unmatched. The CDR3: CASSDDRDSNQPQHF. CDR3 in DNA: TGTGCCAGCAGCGACGACAGGGATAGCAATCAGCCCCAGCATTTT.

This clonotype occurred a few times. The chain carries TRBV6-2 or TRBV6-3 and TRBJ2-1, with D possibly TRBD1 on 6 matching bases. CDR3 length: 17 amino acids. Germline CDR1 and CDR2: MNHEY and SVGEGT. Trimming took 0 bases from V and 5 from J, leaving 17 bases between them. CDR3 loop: CASSYSGRTVHDNEQFF. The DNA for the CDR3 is TGTGCCAGCAGTTACTCGGGACGGACAGTTCATGACAATGAGCAGTTCTTC.

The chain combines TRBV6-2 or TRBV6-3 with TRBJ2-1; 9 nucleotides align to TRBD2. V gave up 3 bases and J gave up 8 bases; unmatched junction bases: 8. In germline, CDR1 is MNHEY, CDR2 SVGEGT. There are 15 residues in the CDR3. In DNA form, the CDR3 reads TGTGCCAGCAGTTATATGCGGGAGGGCCTACATGAGCAGTTCTTC. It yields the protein CASSYMREGLHEQFF.

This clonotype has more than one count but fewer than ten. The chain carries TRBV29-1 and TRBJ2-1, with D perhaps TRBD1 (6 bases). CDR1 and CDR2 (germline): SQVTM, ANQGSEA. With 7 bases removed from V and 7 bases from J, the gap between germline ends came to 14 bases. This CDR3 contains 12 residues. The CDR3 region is CSGTVLWNEQFF. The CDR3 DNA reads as TGCAGCGGGACAGTCCTCTGGAATGAGCAGTTCTTC.

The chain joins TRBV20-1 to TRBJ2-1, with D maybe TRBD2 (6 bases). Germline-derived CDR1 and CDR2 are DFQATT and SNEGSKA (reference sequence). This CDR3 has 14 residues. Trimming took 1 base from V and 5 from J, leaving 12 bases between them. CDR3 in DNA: TGCAGTGCTAGAGGCAGGGCGGGGCACAATGAGCAGTTCTTC. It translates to CSARGRAGHNEQFF.

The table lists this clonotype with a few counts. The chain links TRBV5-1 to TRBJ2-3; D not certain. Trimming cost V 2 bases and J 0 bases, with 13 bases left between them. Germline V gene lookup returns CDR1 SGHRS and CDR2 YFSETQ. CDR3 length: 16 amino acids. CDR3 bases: TGCGCCAGCAGCTTCTCACTGATGGGAAGCACAGATACGCAGTATTTT. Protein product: CASSFSLMGSTDTQYF.